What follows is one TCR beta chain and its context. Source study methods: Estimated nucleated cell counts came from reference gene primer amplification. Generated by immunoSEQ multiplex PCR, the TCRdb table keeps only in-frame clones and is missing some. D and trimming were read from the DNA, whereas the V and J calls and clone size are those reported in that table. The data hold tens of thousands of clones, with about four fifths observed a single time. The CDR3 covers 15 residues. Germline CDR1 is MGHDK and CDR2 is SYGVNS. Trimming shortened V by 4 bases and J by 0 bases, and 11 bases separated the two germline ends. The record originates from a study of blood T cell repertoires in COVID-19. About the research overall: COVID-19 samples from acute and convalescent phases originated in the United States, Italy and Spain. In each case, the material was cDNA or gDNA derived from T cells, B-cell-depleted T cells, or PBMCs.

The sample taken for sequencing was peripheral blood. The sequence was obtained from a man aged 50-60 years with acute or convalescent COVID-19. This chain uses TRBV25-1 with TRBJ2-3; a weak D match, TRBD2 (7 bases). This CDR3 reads CASSAQGGSTDTQYF. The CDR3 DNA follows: TGTGCCAGCAGTGCACAGGGAGGGAGCACAGATACGCAGTATTTT.